At least ten counts were recorded for the clone carrying this T cell receptor (beta chain). What it recognizes is unknown. As an off-target read in a library built for alpha chains, this beta chain has a frequency of little significance. Germline-derived CDR1 and CDR2 are SGHTA and FQGNSA. Germline trimming cut 5 bases from V and 3 bases from J; bases unmatched to any gene: 8. CDR3 size: 15 residues. Each CDR3 protein gets one entry after TCRdb re-called the 5' RACE reads with MiXCR. The repertoire holds 9,500 to 14,000 distinct CDR3 sequences, with around 3.5% as singletons. This entry is derived from a study of spatial heterogeneity in lung cancer. Study context: Beta-chain sequences were consistently detected more often than alpha-chain sequences. In raw reads, more than eight appearances on average were recorded for each unique TCR and UMI combination.

Time point described: sample taken at primary tumor resection. Whole RNA, which was extracted from tumor, nontumor lung tissue or frozen PBMC, was sequenced without any cell sorting. Samples were donated by 72 untreated early-stage non-small cell lung cancer patients. Findings and limits, study-wide: More often at tumor resection than at routine follow-up, ubiquitous expanded tumor TCRs were detected in the blood.

The material was PBMCs, obtained at surgery. The chain recombines TRBV7-2 with TRBJ2-3; 7 nucleotides line up with TRBD1. This TCR was sampled from a female donor with early-stage non-small cell lung cancer. CDR3 sequence reads: CASSLQQGLTDTQYF. The DNA for the CDR3 is TGTGCCAGCAGCCTACAACAGGGGTTGACAGATACGCAGTATTTT. Combining the CDR3 with reference TRBV7-2 and TRBJ2-3 gives the whole variable domain GAGVSQSPSNKVTEKGKDVELRCDPISGHTALYWYRQSLGQGLEFLIYFQGNSAPDKSGLPSDRFSAERTGGSVSTLTIQRTQQEDSAVYLCASSLQQGLTDTQYFGPGTRLTVL.